These 7 T cell receptor beta chains came from one sample sequenced in a study of T cell repertoires in cytomegalovirus infection. TCRdb re-called the reads with MiXCR, one entry per CDR3 protein. Among around 430,000 distinct CDR3 sequences listed, approximately 42% were seen once. Antigens of these TCRs are unknown. The sequenced sample was cultured PBMCs, obtained from culture after CMV antigen stimulation. These receptors were taken from a human donor in good health (CMV status not recorded). Some clones in this sample may be carry-over from other donors' samples.

This sequence joins TRBV12-3 or TRBV12-4 and TRBJ2-3, with a weak D call TRBD1 (5 bases). The V end was cut by 3 bases, the J end by 4 bases, with 11 bases between. The CDR3 length is 14 residues. CDR3 protein: CASSFDSRADTQYF. The DNA for the CDR3 is TGTGCCAGCAGTTTTGACAGTAGGGCAGATACGCAGTATTTT.

This clonotype was observed many times. This chain uses TRBV7-8 with TRBJ2-3; a possible D gene is TRBD2 (5 bases). CDR3 size: 15 residues. Between the trimmed V and J ends, which lost 6 bases and 4 bases, there was a span of 17 bases. Germline loops: CDR1 SGHVS, CDR2 FQNEAQ. For the CDR3, the DNA is TGTGCCAGCAGTTCCAGCGGAGGTCGGTCAGATACGCAGTATTTT. It translates to CASSSSGGRSDTQYF.

The chain has TRBV28 and TRBJ2-3, with D maybe TRBD2 (6 bases). CDR1 MDHEN and CDR2 SYDVKM come from the germline V gene. V was pared by 8 bases and J by 9 bases, with 21 bases between. The CDR3 contains 14 residues. The CDR3 protein is CASFSRVRGDTQYF. For the CDR3, the DNA is TGTGCCAGCTTCTCGAGAGTGCGGGGCGACACGCAGTATTTT.

This clonotype has a handful of counts. This chain connects TRBV7-6 to TRBJ1-2; D is possibly TRBD1 (6 bases). The CDR3 consists of 19 residues. V lost 5 bases and J 4 bases, leaving 29 bases between the germline ends. The germline V gene has CDR1 SGHVS and CDR2 FNYEAQ. Here the CDR3 reads CASSASGGGWDAAVYGYTF. CDR3 nucleotides: TGTGCCAGCAGCGCTAGCGGGGGCGGGTGGGACGCCGCAGTCTATGGCTACACCTTC.

The chain recombines TRBV19 with TRBJ1-5; possibly TRBD1 for D (6 bases). Germline V gives CDR1 LNHDA, CDR2 SQIVND (reference sequence). The CDR3 runs 11 residues. V gave up 6 bases and J gave up 11 bases, with 11 bases separating them. CDR3 sequence reads: CASRGGWAQHF. Written as DNA, the CDR3 is TGTGCCAGTAGAGGGGGTTGGGCCCAGCATTTT.

This clonotype was detected ten times or more. The genes are TRBV7-2 and TRBJ2-3; the D is unclear. Per the germline V gene, CDR1 is SGHTA and CDR2 is FQGNSA. Trimming cost V 1 base and J 4 bases, with 6 bases left between them. The CDR3 is 13 residues long. CDR3 protein: CASSLGSADTQYF. The CDR3 region has the DNA TGTGCCAGCAGCTTAGGGAGCGCAGATACGCAGTATTTT.

As DNA, the CDR3 is TGTGCCAGCAGTCGTCCGTGGAAGCCCCAGCATTTT. Translation gives CASSRPWKPQHF. V and J are TRBV12-3 or TRBV12-4 and TRBJ1-5, with unresolved D. The CDR3 sequence is 12 residues long. Trimming removed 5 bases at V and 8 bases at J, with 10 bases between.